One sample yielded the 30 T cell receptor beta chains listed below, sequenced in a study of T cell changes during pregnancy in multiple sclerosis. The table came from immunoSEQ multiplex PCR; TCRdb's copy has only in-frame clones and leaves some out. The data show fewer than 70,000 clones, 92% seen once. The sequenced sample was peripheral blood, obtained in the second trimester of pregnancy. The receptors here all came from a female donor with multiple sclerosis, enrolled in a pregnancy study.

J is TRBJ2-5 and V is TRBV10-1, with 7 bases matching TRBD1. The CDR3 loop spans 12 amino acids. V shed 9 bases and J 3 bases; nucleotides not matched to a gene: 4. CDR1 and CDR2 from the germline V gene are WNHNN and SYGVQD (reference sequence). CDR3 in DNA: TGCGCCAGTCAGGGGGATAAAGAGACCCAGTACTTC. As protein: CASQGDKETQYF.

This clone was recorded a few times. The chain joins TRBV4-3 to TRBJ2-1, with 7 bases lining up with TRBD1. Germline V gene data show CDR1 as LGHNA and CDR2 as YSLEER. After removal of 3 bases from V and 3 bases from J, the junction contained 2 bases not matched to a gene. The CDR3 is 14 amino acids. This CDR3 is CASSQAGGYNEQFF. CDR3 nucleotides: TGCGCCAGCAGCCAGGCAGGGGGCTACAATGAGCAGTTCTTC.

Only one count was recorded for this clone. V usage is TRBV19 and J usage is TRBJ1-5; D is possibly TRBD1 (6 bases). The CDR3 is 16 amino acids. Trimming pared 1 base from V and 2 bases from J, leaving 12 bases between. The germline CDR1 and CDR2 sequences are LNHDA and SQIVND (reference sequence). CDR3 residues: CASSIGLRTGNQPQHF. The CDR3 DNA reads TGTGCCAGTAGTATAGGTCTTCGGACAGGCAATCAGCCCCAGCATTTT. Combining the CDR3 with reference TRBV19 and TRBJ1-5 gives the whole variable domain DGGITQSPKYLFRKEGQNVTLSCEQNLNHDAMYWYRQDPGQGLRLIYYSQIVNDFQKGDIAEGYSVSREKKESFPLTVTSAQKNPTAFYLCASSIGLRTGNQPQHFGDGTRLSIL.

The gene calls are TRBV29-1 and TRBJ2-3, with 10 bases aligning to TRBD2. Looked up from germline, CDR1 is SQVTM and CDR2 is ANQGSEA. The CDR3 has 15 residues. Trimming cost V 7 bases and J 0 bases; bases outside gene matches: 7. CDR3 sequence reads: CSAPRAGGSTDTQYF. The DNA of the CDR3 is TGCAGCGCCCCTAGAGCGGGAGGGAGCACAGATACGCAGTATTTT.

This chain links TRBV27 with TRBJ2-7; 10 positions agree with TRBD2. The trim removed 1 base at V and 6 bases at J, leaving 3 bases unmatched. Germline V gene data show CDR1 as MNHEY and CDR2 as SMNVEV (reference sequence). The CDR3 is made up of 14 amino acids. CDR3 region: CASSLYTSGIEQYF. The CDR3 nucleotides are TGTGCCAGCAGTTTATATACTAGCGGGATCGAGCAGTACTTC.

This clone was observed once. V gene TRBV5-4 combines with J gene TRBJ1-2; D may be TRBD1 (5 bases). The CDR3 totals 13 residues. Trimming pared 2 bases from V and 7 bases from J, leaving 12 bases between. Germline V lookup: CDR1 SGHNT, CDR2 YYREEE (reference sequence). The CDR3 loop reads CASSFQGTAGYTF. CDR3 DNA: TGTGCCAGCAGCTTTCAGGGAACAGCTGGCTACACCTTC.

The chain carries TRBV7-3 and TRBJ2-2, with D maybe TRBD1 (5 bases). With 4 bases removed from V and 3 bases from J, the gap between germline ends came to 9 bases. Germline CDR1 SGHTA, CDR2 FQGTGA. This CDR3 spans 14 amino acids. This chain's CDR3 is CASSSQGDTGELFF. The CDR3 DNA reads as TGTGCCAGCAGCTCCCAAGGGGACACCGGGGAGCTGTTTTTT.

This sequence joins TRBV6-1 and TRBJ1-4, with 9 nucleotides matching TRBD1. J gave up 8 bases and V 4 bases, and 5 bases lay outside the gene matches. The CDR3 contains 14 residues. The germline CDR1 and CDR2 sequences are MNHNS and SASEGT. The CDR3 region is CASSAGTGREKLFF. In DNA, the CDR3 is TGTGCCAGCAGTGCCGGGACAGGGAGGGAAAAACTGTTTTTT.

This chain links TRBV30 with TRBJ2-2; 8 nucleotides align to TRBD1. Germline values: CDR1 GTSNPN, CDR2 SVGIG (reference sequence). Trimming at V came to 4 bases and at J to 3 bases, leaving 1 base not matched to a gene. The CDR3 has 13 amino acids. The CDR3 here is CAWTGGYTGELFF. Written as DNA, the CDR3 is TGTGCCTGGACAGGGGGCTACACCGGGGAGCTGTTTTTT.

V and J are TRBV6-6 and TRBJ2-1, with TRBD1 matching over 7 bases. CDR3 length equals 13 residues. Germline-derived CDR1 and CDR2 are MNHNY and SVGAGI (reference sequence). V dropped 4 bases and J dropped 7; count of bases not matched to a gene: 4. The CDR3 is CASSSETGNEQFF. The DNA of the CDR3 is TGTGCCAGCAGTTCCGAGACAGGGAATGAGCAGTTCTTC.

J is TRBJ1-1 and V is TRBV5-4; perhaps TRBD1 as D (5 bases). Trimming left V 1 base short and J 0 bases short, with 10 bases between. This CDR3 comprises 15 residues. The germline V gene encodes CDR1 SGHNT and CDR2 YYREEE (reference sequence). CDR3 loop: CASSLQGLMNTEAFF. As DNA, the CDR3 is TGTGCCAGCAGCTTGCAGGGCCTAATGAACACTGAAGCTTTCTTT. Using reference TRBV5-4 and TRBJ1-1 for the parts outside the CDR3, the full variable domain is ETGVTQSPTHLIKTRGQQVTLRCSSQSGHNTVSWYQQALGQGPQFIFQYYREEENGRGNFPPRFSGLQFPNYSSELNVNALELDDSALYLCASSLQGLMNTEAFFGQGTRLTVV.

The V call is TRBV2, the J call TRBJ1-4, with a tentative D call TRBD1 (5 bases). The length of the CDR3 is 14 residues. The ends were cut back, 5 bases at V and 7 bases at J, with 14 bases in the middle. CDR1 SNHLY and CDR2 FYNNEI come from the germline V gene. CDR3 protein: CASSTGTEGEKLFF. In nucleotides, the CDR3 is TGTGCCAGCAGTACCGGGACGGAGGGTGAAAAACTGTTTTTT.

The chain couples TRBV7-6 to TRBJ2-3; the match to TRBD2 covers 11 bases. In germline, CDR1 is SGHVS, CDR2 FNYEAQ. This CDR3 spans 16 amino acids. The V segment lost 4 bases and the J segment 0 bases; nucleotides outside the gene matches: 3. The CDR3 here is CASSSLAGDSTDTQYF. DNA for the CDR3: TGTGCCAGCAGCTCACTAGCGGGAGATAGCACAGATACGCAGTATTTT.

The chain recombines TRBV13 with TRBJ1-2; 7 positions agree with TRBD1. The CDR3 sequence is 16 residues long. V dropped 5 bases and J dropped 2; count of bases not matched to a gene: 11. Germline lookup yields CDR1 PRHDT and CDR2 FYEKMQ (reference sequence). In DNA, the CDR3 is TGTGCCAGCAGCCCTAATTACCGGGACAGAAACTATGGCTACACCTTC. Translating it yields CASSPNYRDRNYGYTF.

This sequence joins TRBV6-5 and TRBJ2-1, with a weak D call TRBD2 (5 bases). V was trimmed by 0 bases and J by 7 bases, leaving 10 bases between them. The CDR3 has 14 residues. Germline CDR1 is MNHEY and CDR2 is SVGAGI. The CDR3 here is CASSYSFGENEQFF. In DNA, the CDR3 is TGTGCCAGCAGTTACTCATTCGGGGAGAATGAGCAGTTCTTC.

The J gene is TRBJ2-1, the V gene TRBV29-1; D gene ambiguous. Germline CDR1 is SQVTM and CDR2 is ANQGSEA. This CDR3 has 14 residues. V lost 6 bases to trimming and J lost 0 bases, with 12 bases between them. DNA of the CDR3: TGCAGCGTAATCCGGAGTAGCTCCTACAATGAGCAGTTCTTC. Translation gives CSVIRSSSYNEQFF.

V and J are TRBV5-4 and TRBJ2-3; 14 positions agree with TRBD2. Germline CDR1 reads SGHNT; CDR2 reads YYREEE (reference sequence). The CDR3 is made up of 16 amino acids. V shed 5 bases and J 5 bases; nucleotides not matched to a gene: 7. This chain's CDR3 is CASSLYGTSGRDTQYF. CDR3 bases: TGTGCCAGCAGTTTATACGGGACTAGCGGGAGAGATACGCAGTATTTT. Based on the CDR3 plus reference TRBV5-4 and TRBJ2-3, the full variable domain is ETGVTQSPTHLIKTRGQQVTLRCSSQSGHNTVSWYQQALGQGPQFIFQYYREEENGRGNFPPRFSGLQFPNYSSELNVNALELDDSALYLCASSLYGTSGRDTQYFGPGTRLTVL.

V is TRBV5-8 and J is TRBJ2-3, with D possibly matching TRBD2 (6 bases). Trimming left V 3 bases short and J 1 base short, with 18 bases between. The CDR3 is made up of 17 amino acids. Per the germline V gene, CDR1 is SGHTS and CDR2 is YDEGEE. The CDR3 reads CASSWAGTSGGTDTQYF. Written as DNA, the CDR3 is TGTGCCAGCAGCTGGGCCGGGACTTCGGGGGGCACAGATACGCAGTATTTT.

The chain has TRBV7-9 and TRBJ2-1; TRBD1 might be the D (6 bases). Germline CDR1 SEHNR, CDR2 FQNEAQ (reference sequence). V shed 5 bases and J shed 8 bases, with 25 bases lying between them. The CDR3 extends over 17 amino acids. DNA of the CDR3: TGTGCCAGCAGCCTCCTCGAGTTGGGGGCCCGGGGTCATGAGCAGTTCTTC. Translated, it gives CASSLLELGARGHEQFF. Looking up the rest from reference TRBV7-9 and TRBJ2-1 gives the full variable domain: DTGVSQNPRHKITKRGQNVTFRCDPISEHNRLYWYRQTLGQGPEFLTYFQNEAQLEKSRLLSDRFSAERPKGSFSTLEIQRTEQGDSAMYLCASSLLELGARGHEQFFGPGTRLTVL.

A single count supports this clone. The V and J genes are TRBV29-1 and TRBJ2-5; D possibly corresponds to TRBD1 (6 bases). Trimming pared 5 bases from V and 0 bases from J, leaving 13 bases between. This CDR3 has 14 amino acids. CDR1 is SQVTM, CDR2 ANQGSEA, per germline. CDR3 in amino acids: CSVFSWTDQETQYF. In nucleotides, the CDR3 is TGCAGCGTTTTTAGCTGGACAGACCAAGAGACCCAGTACTTC.

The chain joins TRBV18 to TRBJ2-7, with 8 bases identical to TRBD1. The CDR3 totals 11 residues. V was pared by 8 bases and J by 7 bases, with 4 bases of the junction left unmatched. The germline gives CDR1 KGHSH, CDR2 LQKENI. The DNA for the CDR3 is TGTGCCAGCGCGGACAGGGTGGAGCAGTACTTC. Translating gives CASADRVEQYF.

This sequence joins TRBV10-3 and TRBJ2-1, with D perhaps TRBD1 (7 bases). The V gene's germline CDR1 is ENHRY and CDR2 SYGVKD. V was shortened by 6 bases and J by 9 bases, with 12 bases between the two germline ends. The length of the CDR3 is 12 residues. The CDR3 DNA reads TGTGCCATCAGGGAGGGACAGCTTGAGCAGTTCTTC. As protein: CAIREGQLEQFF.

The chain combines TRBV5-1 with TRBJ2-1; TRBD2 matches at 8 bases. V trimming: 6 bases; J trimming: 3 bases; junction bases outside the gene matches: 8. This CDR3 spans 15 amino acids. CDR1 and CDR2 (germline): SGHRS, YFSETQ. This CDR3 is CASTLSGSNYNEQFF. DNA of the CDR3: TGCGCCAGCACCCTAAGCGGGAGTAACTACAATGAGCAGTTCTTC.

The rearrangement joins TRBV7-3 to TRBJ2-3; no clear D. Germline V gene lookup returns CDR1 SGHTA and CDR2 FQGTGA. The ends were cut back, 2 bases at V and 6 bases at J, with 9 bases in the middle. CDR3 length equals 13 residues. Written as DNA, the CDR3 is TGTGCCAGCAGCTTAGAACTTCGGGATACGCAGTATTTT. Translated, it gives CASSLELRDTQYF.

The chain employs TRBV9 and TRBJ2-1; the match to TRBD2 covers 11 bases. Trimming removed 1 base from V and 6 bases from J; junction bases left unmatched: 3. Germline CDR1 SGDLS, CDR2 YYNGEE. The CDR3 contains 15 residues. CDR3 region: CASSVRLAGLNEQFF. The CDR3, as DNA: TGTGCCAGCAGCGTACGACTAGCGGGACTCAATGAGCAGTTCTTC.

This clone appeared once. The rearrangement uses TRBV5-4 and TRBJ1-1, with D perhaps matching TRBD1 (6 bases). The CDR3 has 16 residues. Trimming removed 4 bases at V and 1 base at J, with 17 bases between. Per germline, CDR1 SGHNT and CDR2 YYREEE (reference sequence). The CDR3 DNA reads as TGTGCCAGCAGCCCGGGTGGAGGACAGACGAACACTGAAGCTTTCTTT. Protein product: CASSPGGGQTNTEAFF.

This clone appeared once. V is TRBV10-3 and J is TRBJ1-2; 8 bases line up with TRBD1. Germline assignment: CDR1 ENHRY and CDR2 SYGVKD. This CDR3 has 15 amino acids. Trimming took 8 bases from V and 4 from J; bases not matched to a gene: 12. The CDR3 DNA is TGTGCCATCCAAACGCCAGGGGGCGCTACCTATGGCTACACCTTC. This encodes CAIQTPGGATYGYTF.

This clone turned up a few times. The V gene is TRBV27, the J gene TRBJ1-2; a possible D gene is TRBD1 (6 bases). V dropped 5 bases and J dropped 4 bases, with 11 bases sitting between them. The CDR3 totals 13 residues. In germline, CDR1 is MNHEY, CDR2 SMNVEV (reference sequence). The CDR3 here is CASSTDSLYGYTF. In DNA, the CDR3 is TGTGCCAGCAGTACGGACAGCCTCTATGGCTACACCTTC.

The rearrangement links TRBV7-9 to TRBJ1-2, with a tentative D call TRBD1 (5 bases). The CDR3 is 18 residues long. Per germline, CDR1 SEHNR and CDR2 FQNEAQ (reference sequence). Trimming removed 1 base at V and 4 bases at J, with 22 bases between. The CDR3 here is CASSLDSAGGDGIYGYTF. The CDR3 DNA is TGTGCCAGCAGCTTAGACTCGGCCGGGGGGGACGGAATCTATGGCTACACCTTC.

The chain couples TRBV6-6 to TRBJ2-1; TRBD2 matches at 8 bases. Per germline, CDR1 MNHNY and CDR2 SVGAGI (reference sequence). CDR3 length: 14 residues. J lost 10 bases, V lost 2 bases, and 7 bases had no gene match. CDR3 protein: CASSYGAGGWEQFF. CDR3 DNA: TGTGCCAGCAGTTACGGGGCGGGAGGTTGGGAGCAGTTCTTC.